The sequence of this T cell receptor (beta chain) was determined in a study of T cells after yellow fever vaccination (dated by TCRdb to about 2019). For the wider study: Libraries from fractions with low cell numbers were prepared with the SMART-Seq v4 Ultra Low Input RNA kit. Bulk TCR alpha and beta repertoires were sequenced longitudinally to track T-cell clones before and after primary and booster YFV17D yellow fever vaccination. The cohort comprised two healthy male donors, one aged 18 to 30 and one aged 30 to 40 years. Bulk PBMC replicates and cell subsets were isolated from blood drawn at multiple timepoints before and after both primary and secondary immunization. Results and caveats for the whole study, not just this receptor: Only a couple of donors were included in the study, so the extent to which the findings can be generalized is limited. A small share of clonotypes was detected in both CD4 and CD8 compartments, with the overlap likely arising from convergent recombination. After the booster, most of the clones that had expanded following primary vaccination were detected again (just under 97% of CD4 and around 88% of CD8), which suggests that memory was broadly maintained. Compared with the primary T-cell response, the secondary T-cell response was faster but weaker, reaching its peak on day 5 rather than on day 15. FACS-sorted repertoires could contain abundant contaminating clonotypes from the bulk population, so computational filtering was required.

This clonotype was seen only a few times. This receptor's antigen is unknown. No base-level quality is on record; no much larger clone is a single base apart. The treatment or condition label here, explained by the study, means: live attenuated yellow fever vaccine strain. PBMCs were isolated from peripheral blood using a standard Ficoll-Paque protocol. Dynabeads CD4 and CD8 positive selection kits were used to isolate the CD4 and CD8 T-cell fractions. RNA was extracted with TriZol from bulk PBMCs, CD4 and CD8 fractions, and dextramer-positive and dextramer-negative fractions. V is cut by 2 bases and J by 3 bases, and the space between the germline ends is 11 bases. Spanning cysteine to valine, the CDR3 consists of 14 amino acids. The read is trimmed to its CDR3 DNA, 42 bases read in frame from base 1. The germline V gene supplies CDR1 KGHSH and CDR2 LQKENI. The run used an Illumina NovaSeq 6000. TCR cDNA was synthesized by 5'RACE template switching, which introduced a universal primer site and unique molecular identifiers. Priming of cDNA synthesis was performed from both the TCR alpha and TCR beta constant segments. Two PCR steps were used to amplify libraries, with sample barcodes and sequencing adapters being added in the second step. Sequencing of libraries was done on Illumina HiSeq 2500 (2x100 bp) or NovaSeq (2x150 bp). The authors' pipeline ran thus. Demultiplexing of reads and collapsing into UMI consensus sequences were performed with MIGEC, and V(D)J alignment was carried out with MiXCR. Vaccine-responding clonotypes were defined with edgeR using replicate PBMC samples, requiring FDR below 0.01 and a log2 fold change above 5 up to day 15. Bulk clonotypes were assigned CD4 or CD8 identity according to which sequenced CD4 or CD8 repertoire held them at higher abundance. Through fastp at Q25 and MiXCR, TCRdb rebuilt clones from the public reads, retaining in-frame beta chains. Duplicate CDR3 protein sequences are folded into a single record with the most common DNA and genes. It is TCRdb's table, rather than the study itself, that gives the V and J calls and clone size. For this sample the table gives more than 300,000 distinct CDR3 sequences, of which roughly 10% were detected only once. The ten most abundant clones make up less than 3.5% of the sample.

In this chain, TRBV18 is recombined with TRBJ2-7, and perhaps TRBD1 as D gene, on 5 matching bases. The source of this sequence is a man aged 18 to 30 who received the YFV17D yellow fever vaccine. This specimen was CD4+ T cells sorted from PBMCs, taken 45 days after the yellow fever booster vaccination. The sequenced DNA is TGTGCCAGCTCACCAAGCCCACAGGTCTACGAGCAGTACGTC. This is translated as CASSPSPQVYEQYV.